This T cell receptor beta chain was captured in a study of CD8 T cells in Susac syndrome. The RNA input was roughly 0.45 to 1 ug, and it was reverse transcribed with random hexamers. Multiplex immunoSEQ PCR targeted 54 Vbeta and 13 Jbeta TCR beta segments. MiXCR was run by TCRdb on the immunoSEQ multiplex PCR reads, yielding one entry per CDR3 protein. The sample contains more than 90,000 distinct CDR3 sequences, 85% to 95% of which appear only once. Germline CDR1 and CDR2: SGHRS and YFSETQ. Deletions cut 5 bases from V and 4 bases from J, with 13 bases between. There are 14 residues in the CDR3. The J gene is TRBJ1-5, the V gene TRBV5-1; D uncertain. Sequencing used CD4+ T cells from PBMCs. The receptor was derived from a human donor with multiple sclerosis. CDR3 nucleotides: TGCGCCAGCAGTGTCGGATGGGGAAATCAGCCCCAGCATTTT. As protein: CASSVGWGNQPQHF.